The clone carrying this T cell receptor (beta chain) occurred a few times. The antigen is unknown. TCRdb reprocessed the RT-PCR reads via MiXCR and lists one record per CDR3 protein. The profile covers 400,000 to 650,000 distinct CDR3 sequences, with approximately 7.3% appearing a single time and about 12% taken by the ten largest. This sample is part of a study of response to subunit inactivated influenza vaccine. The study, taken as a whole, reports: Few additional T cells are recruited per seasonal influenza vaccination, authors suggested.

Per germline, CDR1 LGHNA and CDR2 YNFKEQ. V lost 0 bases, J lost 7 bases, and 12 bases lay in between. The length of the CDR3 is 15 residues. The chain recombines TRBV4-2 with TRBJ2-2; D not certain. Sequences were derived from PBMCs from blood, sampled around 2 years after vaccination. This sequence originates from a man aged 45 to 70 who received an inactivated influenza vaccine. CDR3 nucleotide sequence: TGTGCCAGCAGCCAAGATGGTCCGGGTGGCGGGGAGCTGTTTTTT. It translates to CASSQDGPGGGELFF.